This entry lists 6 T cell receptor beta chains sequenced from one sample in a study of response to subunit inactivated influenza vaccine. TCRdb redid the calling of the RT-PCR reads with MiXCR, one entry per CDR3 protein. The table shows about 780,000 distinct CDR3 sequences, with less than 20% occurring only once. The source material was PBMCs from blood, sampled about 5 days after vaccination. The receptors originated from a man over 45 who received an inactivated influenza vaccine.

This clonotype was seen more than once but under ten times. This chain joins TRBV5-1 and TRBJ2-1; TRBD2 aligns across 10 bases. CDR3 length: 16 amino acids. The germline V gene has CDR1 SGHRS and CDR2 YFSETQ. Trimming at V came to 0 bases and at J to 8 bases, leaving 8 bases not matched to a gene. The CDR3 loop is CASSLALRLAGDEQFF. The CDR3 DNA reads as TGCGCCAGCAGCTTGGCATTAAGGCTAGCGGGGGATGAGCAGTTCTTC.

The chain combines TRBV18 with TRBJ2-7; 8 bases are shared with TRBD1. J gave up 2 bases and V 2 bases, and 5 bases lay outside the gene matches. CDR1 is KGHSH, CDR2 LQKENI, per germline. CDR3 length equals 15 residues. Here the CDR3 reads CASSPMDRVAYEQYF. The CDR3 DNA reads TGTGCCAGCTCACCAATGGACAGGGTCGCCTACGAGCAGTACTTC.

The V call is TRBV10-3, the J call TRBJ1-2; TRBD1 agrees at 12 bases. Trimming took 8 bases from V and 8 from J; bases not matched to a gene: 18. The CDR3 consists of 17 residues. Germline CDR1 ENHRY, CDR2 SYGVKD. Here the CDR3 reads CAILPGQGARESDGYTF. The DNA for the CDR3 is TGTGCCATCCTACCGGGACAGGGGGCCAGGGAATCGGACGGCTACACCTTC.

This clonotype occurred a few times. The rearrangement joins TRBV12-3 or TRBV12-4 to TRBJ2-3, with D possibly matching TRBD1 (6 bases). Trimming removed 9 bases from V and 8 bases from J, with 24 bases in between. CDR3 length: 15 amino acids. CDR3 sequence (DNA): TGTGCCAGTCTTCGGACAGACCAGCATTGGGGTACGCAGTATTTT. It encodes CASLRTDQHWGTQYF.

This clonotype was seen a few times. The gene calls are TRBV9 and TRBJ2-1; unclear D gene. This CDR3 has 14 residues. Germline V gene data show CDR1 as SGDLS and CDR2 as YYNGEE. V shed 0 bases and J shed 1 base, with 5 bases lying between them. This chain's CDR3 is CASSVVPSYNEQFF. As DNA, the CDR3 is TGTGCCAGCAGCGTAGTTCCATCCTACAATGAGCAGTTCTTC.

The sample holds a few counts of this clonotype. The chain has TRBV7-9 and TRBJ2-3; 7 nucleotides agree with TRBD2. The CDR3 runs 16 residues. With V trimmed by 8 bases and J by 6 bases, 17 bases remained unmatched. In germline, CDR1 is SEHNR, CDR2 FQNEAQ (reference sequence). The CDR3 loop reads CASSQILAQLRDTQYF. CDR3 bases: TGTGCCAGCTCCCAGATACTAGCGCAACTGCGGGATACGCAGTATTTT.